A selection of T cell receptor beta chains follows, all from one sample in a study of cytomegalovirus exposure and HLA in healthy donors. Here immunoSEQ multiplex PCR was the method, and the copy in TCRdb shows in-frame clones only, minus some. The profile shows about 300,000 clones, 70% to 90% of them singletons. The sample was PBMCs. These receptor sequences come from a woman younger than 30 in good health and CMV-seronegative. The CDR3 runs from the conserved cysteine through the conserved F or W. D genes are given only for firm matches. Clone size, where shown, is once, few, many, or a class for clones that have expanded.

j_gene: TRBJ2-7; d_gene: .; v_gene: TRBV18; abundance: .; CDR3aa: CASSPRDRGPTYEQYF; CDR3nt: TGTGCCAGCTCACCACGCGACAGAGGACCAACCTACGAGCAGTACTTC
j_gene: TRBJ2-7; d_gene: .; v_gene: TRBV5-1; abundance: .; CDR3aa: CASSLDSGYEQYF; CDR3nt: TGCGCCAGCAGCTTGGATTCGGGCTACGAGCAGTACTTC
j_gene: TRBJ2-3; d_gene: TRBD2; v_gene: TRBV5-6; abundance: .; CDR3aa: CASSSTSGVRDTQYF; CDR3nt: TGTGCCAGCAGCTCGACTAGCGGGGTCAGAGATACGCAGTATTTT
j_gene: TRBJ1-2; d_gene: TRBD1; v_gene: TRBV19; abundance: .; CDR3aa: CASSIPTGGPGYTF; CDR3nt: TGTGCCAGTAGTATCCCGACAGGGGGCCCTGGCTACACCTTC
j_gene: TRBJ1-1; d_gene: TRBD1; v_gene: TRBV9; abundance: .; CDR3aa: CASSRTGDMNTEAFF; CDR3nt: TGTGCCAGCAGCCGGACAGGGGACATGAACACTGAAGCTTTCTTT
j_gene: TRBJ2-1; d_gene: .; v_gene: TRBV7-2; abundance: .; CDR3aa: CASRAQFNEQFF; CDR3nt: TGTGCCAGCAGGGCCCAGTTTAATGAGCAGTTCTTC
j_gene: TRBJ1-1; d_gene: .; v_gene: TRBV19; abundance: .; CDR3aa: CASSIIVSRNTEAFF; CDR3nt: TGTGCCAGTAGTATTATCGTCTCCCGGAACACTGAAGCTTTCTTT
j_gene: TRBJ1-1; d_gene: .; v_gene: TRBV6-5; abundance: .; CDR3aa: CASLRGWDTEAFF; CDR3nt: TGTGCCAGCTTACGGGGGTGGGACACTGAAGCTTTCTTT
j_gene: TRBJ2-7; d_gene: TRBD1; v_gene: TRBV27; abundance: .; CDR3aa: CASSLYTGQALEQYF; CDR3nt: TGTGCCAGCAGTTTATATACGGGACAGGCCCTCGAGCAGTACTTC
j_gene: TRBJ1-1; d_gene: .; v_gene: TRBV28; abundance: once; CDR3aa: CACHPGRRNTEAFF; CDR3nt: TGTGCCTGCCACCCGGGTCGCAGGAACACTGAAGCTTTCTTT
j_gene: TRBJ2-1; d_gene: TRBD1; v_gene: TRBV19; abundance: .; CDR3aa: CASRTGGNEQFF; CDR3nt: TGTGCCAGCAGGACAGGGGGCAATGAGCAGTTCTTC
j_gene: TRBJ2-7; d_gene: TRBD1; v_gene: TRBV19; abundance: .; CDR3aa: CASRPGQGTYEQYF; CDR3nt: TGTGCCAGTAGGCCGGGACAGGGTACCTACGAGCAGTACTTC
j_gene: TRBJ2-5; d_gene: .; v_gene: TRBV6-5; abundance: .; CDR3aa: CASSSLAIQETQYF; CDR3nt: TGTGCCAGCAGCTCCCTAGCGATCCAAGAGACCCAGTACTTC
j_gene: TRBJ2-2; d_gene: TRBD2; v_gene: TRBV19; abundance: .; CDR3aa: CATRLAGGPITGELFF; CDR3nt: TGTGCCACCAGACTAGCGGGAGGGCCGATCACCGGGGAGCTGTTTTTT
j_gene: TRBJ1-1; d_gene: TRBD1; v_gene: TRBV28; abundance: .; CDR3aa: CASRPYQGANTEAFF; CDR3nt: TGTGCCAGCAGGCCCTACCAGGGGGCGAACACTGAAGCTTTCTTT
j_gene: TRBJ1-5; d_gene: TRBD1; v_gene: TRBV7-2; abundance: .; CDR3aa: CASSRTGGLSNQPQHF; CDR3nt: TGTGCCAGCAGCAGGACAGGGGGTCTTAGCAATCAGCCCCAGCATTTT
j_gene: TRBJ2-5; d_gene: TRBD1; v_gene: TRBV6-5; abundance: .; CDR3aa: CASRQGLETQYF; CDR3nt: TGTGCCAGCAGACAGGGGCTGGAGACCCAGTACTTC
j_gene: TRBJ2-3; d_gene: .; v_gene: TRBV6-5; abundance: .; CDR3aa: CATRGGWGTDTQYF; CDR3nt: TGTGCCACAAGAGGAGGATGGGGCACAGATACGCAGTATTTT
j_gene: TRBJ2-5; d_gene: TRBD2; v_gene: TRBV2; abundance: few; CDR3aa: CASSERLAGGSGKTQYF; CDR3nt: TGTGCCAGCAGTGAAAGACTAGCGGGAGGGTCGGGGAAGACCCAGTACTTC
j_gene: TRBJ2-1; d_gene: .; v_gene: TRBV4-3; abundance: .; CDR3aa: CASSRVTGSGSYNEQFF; CDR3nt: TGCGCCAGCAGCCGCGTTACAGGGTCGGGCTCCTACAATGAGCAGTTCTTC
j_gene: TRBJ1-2; d_gene: .; v_gene: TRBV28; abundance: few; CDR3aa: CASSRFKTF; CDR3nt: TGTGCCAGCAGTCGGTTCAAAACCTTC
j_gene: TRBJ2-7; d_gene: .; v_gene: TRBV30; abundance: .; CDR3aa: CAWSVAAPLSYEQYF; CDR3nt: TGTGCCTGGAGTGTAGCAGCGCCCCTCTCCTACGAGCAGTACTTC
j_gene: TRBJ1-5; d_gene: .; v_gene: TRBV6-1; abundance: many; CDR3aa: CASGWDTPNQPQHF; CDR3nt: TGTGCCAGCGGGTGGGACACTCCAAATCAGCCCCAGCATTTT
j_gene: TRBJ2-3; d_gene: TRBD2; v_gene: TRBV2; abundance: .; CDR3aa: CASKEGVGGAADTQYF; CDR3nt: TGTGCCAGCAAGGAGGGGGTCGGGGGGGCGGCAGATACGCAGTATTTT
j_gene: TRBJ1-1; d_gene: .; v_gene: TRBV29-1; abundance: .; CDR3aa: CSAPGGRGIGTEAFF; CDR3nt: TGCAGCGCCCCTGGCGGCCGGGGTATAGGTACTGAAGCTTTCTTT
j_gene: TRBJ2-2; d_gene: .; v_gene: TRBV11-3; abundance: .; CDR3aa: CASSRGAAQNTGELFF; CDR3nt: TGTGCCAGCAGCCGCGGAGCAGCGCAGAACACCGGGGAGCTGTTTTTT
j_gene: TRBJ2-5; d_gene: .; v_gene: TRBV6-6; abundance: once; CDR3aa: CASSSSVTQETQYF; CDR3nt: TGTGCCAGCAGTTCCTCCGTGACACAAGAGACCCAGTACTTC
j_gene: TRBJ2-7; d_gene: TRBD1; v_gene: TRBV25-1; abundance: .; CDR3aa: CASSDPGQNEQYF; CDR3nt: TGTGCCAGCAGTGACCCGGGACAGAACGAGCAGTACTTC
j_gene: TRBJ2-7; d_gene: .; v_gene: TRBV4-1; abundance: .; CDR3aa: CASSQDQGTQYF; CDR3nt: TGCGCCAGCAGCCAAGATCAAGGGACACAGTACTTC
j_gene: TRBJ2-7; d_gene: .; v_gene: TRBV6-1; abundance: .; CDR3aa: CASSLLGGGDEQYF; CDR3nt: TGTGCCAGCAGCCTCCTTGGAGGGGGGGACGAGCAGTACTTC
j_gene: TRBJ2-5; d_gene: TRBD2; v_gene: TRBV2; abundance: .; CDR3aa: CASPPGLGYQETQYF; CDR3nt: TGTGCCAGCCCGCCGGGACTAGGGTACCAAGAGACCCAGTACTTC
j_gene: TRBJ1-5; d_gene: .; v_gene: TRBV18; abundance: .; CDR3aa: CASSPSGGDQPQHF; CDR3nt: TGTGCCAGCTCACCATCCGGCGGGGACCAGCCCCAGCATTTT
j_gene: TRBJ1-3; d_gene: TRBD1; v_gene: TRBV6-5; abundance: .; CDR3aa: CASIKAGGGNTIYF; CDR3nt: TGTGCCAGCATTAAAGCAGGGGGTGGAAACACCATATATTTT
j_gene: TRBJ1-2; d_gene: TRBD1; v_gene: TRBV28; abundance: .; CDR3aa: CASTGDRVHGYTF; CDR3nt: TGTGCCAGCACGGGGGACAGGGTCCATGGCTACACCTTC
j_gene: TRBJ2-7; d_gene: .; v_gene: TRBV30; abundance: .; CDR3aa: CAWSVLRQVKNYEQYF; CDR3nt: TGTGCCTGGAGTGTACTCAGGCAGGTTAAAAACTACGAGCAGTACTTC
j_gene: TRBJ2-3; d_gene: TRBD2; v_gene: TRBV9; abundance: .; CDR3aa: CASSVGLAGTDTQYF; CDR3nt: TGTGCCAGCAGCGTAGGACTAGCGGGAACAGATACGCAGTATTTT
j_gene: TRBJ2-3; d_gene: .; v_gene: TRBV7-9; abundance: .; CDR3aa: CASSLLGGSTDTQYF; CDR3nt: TGTGCCAGCAGCTTATTAGGCGGGAGCACAGATACGCAGTATTTT
j_gene: TRBJ1-4; d_gene: .; v_gene: TRBV27; abundance: .; CDR3aa: CASSLVPPTGIANEKLFF; CDR3nt: TGTGCCAGCAGTTTAGTGCCTCCCACAGGGATAGCTAATGAAAAACTGTTTTTT
j_gene: TRBJ2-5; d_gene: TRBD2; v_gene: TRBV4-1; abundance: .; CDR3aa: CASSQDRRASGPYGTQYF; CDR3nt: TGCGCCAGCAGCCAAGATCGAAGGGCTAGCGGACCTTATGGGACCCAGTACTTC
j_gene: TRBJ2-7; d_gene: TRBD2; v_gene: TRBV27; abundance: .; CDR3aa: CASSFRTSGIREQYF; CDR3nt: TGTGCCAGCAGTTTCCGGACTAGCGGGATACGCGAGCAGTACTTC
j_gene: TRBJ1-1; d_gene: .; v_gene: TRBV5-6; abundance: .; CDR3aa: CASSLGGGNTEAFF; CDR3nt: TGTGCCAGCAGCTTGGGAGGGGGGAACACTGAAGCTTTCTTT
j_gene: TRBJ2-7; d_gene: TRBD2; v_gene: TRBV6-5; abundance: once; CDR3aa: CASSLLAGGEEQYF; CDR3nt: TGTGCCAGCAGTTTACTAGCGGGAGGAGAAGAGCAGTACTTC